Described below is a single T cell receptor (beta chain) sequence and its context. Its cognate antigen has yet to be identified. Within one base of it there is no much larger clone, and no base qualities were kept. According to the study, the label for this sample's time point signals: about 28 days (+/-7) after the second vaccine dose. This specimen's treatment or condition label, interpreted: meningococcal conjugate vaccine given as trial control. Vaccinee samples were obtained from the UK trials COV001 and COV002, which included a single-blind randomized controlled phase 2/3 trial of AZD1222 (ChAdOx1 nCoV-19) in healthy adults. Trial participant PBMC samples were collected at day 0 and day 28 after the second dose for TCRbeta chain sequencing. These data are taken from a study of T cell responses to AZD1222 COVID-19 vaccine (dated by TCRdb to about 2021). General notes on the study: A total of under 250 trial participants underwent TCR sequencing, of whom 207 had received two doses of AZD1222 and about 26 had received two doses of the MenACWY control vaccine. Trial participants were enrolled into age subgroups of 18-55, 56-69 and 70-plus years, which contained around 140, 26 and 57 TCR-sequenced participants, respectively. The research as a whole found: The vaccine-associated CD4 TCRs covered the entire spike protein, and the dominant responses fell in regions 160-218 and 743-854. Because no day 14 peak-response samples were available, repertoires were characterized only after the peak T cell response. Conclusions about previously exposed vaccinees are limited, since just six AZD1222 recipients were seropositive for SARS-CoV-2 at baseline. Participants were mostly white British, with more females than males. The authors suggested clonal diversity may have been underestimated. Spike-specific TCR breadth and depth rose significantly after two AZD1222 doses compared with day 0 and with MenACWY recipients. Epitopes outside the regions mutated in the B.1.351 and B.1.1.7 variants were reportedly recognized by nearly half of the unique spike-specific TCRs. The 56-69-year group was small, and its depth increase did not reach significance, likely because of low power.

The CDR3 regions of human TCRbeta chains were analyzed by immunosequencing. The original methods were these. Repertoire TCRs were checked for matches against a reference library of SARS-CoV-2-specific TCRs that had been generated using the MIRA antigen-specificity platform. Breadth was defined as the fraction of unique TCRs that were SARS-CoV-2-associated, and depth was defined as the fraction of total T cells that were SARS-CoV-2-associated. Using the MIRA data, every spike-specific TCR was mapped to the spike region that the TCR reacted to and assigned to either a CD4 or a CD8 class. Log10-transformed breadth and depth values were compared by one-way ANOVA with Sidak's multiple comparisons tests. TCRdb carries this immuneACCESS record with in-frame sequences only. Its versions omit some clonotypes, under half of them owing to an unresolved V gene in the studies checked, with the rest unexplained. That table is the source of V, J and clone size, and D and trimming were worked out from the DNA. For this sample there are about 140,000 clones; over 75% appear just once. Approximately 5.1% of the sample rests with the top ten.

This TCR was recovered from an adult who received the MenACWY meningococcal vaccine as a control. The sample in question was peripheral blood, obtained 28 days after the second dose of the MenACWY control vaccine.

The CDR3 here reads CASSLTLELAANEQFF. Read as DNA, the sequence is TGTGCCAGCAGCTTAACGCTCGAACTAGCGGCCAATGAGCAGTTCTTC. Here the chain combines TRBV7-3 and TRBJ2-1, with 8 bases matching TRBD2. Relative to germline, V is missing 0 bases and J is missing 6 bases, with 7 bases of the junction outside any gene match. CDR1 and CDR2, looked up from the germline V gene, are SGHTA and FQGTGA. The CDR3 measures 16 amino acids from cysteine to phenylalanine. Only the CDR3 region is kept as DNA, spanning 48 bases read in frame from base 1.